The rows below give T cell receptor beta chains drawn from one sample of a study of blood T cell repertoires in COVID-19. TCRdb's table, derived via immunoSEQ multiplex PCR, lists solely in-frame clones and lacks some. The table includes approximately 77,000 clones, 80% detected once. Sequenced sample: peripheral blood. The receptor set was obtained from a woman in her seventies with acute or convalescent COVID-19. The CDR3 runs from the conserved cysteine through the conserved F or W. Fields, in order: V gene, D gene, clone size, J gene, CDR3 DNA, CDR3 protein. A D gene is named only where the DNA matches it firmly. Clone size is given for some rows only: seen once, a few or many times, or a class if the clone is expanded.

v_call: TRBV19
d_call: TRBD1
clone_size: .
j_call: TRBJ1-1
cdr3_nt: TGTGCCAGTAGTAACAGGGGGGAAACAGCTTACACTGAAGCTTTCTTT
cdr3_aa: CASSNRGETAYTEAFF

v_call: TRBV6-6
d_call: TRBD1
clone_size: .
j_call: TRBJ1-2
cdr3_nt: TGTGCCAGCAAACCGGGACAGGCTAACTATGGCTACACCTTC
cdr3_aa: CASKPGQANYGYTF

v_call: TRBV20-1
d_call: .
clone_size: .
j_call: TRBJ1-1
cdr3_nt: TGCAGTGCTAGACAGGGGACTGAAGCTTTCTTT
cdr3_aa: CSARQGTEAFF

v_call: TRBV19
d_call: TRBD1
clone_size: .
j_call: TRBJ1-5
cdr3_nt: TGTGCCAGTAGTTCACCGGGACAGGGGTTCAATCAGCCCCAGCATTTT
cdr3_aa: CASSSPGQGFNQPQHF

v_call: TRBV20-1
d_call: .
clone_size: .
j_call: TRBJ2-5
cdr3_nt: TGCAGTGCTCAGGGGTTAGAGACCCAGTACTTC
cdr3_aa: CSAQGLETQYF

v_call: TRBV6-2/TRBV6-3
d_call: .
clone_size: .
j_call: TRBJ2-4
cdr3_nt: TGTGCCAGCAGTTACTCGCGGGGGCCCCACCGGTTCGGAAACATTCAGTACTTC
cdr3_aa: CASSYSRGPHRFGNIQYF

v_call: TRBV12-3/TRBV12-4
d_call: .
clone_size: .
j_call: TRBJ1-1
cdr3_nt: TGTGCCAGCAGTTGGGGTGGACAGGAAGCTTTCTTT
cdr3_aa: CASSWGGQEAFF

v_call: TRBV27
d_call: TRBD1
clone_size: few
j_call: TRBJ1-5
cdr3_nt: TGTGCCAGCAGTATTCGACAGGGGGATCAGCCCCAGCATTTT
cdr3_aa: CASSIRQGDQPQHF

v_call: TRBV29-1
d_call: .
clone_size: .
j_call: TRBJ1-4
cdr3_nt: TGCAGCGTTAGTAGTGCATCTGATGAAAAACTGTTTTTT
cdr3_aa: CSVSSASDEKLFF

v_call: TRBV2
d_call: .
clone_size: .
j_call: TRBJ1-4
cdr3_nt: TGTGCCAGCAGCTCGACGACAGCAACTAATGAAAAACTGTTTTTT
cdr3_aa: CASSSTTATNEKLFF

v_call: TRBV29-1
d_call: .
clone_size: .
j_call: TRBJ2-7
cdr3_nt: TGCAGCGTGGGTGACAACTACGAGCAGTACTTC
cdr3_aa: CSVGDNYEQYF

v_call: TRBV19
d_call: .
clone_size: .
j_call: TRBJ1-2
cdr3_nt: TGTGCCAGTAGTATAGACAGGAACTATGGCTACACCTTC
cdr3_aa: CASSIDRNYGYTF

v_call: TRBV27
d_call: TRBD1
clone_size: .
j_call: TRBJ1-5
cdr3_nt: TGTGCCAGCAGTTTACAGGGGGCTCATAGCAATCAGCCCCAGCATTTT
cdr3_aa: CASSLQGAHSNQPQHF

v_call: TRBV6-2/TRBV6-3
d_call: TRBD1
clone_size: .
j_call: TRBJ1-6
cdr3_nt: TGTGCCAGCAGTTACGAACCGGACAGGTTTAATTCACCCCTCCACTTT
cdr3_aa: CASSYEPDRFNSPLHF

v_call: TRBV3-1/TRBV3-2
d_call: .
clone_size: .
j_call: TRBJ1-5
cdr3_nt: TGTGCCAGCAGCCAAGTTACGAGCCAGCCCCAGCATTTT
cdr3_aa: CASSQVTSQPQHF

v_call: TRBV4-1
d_call: .
clone_size: .
j_call: TRBJ1-2
cdr3_nt: TGCGCCAGCAGCCTAGGGGACTGGTATGGCTACACCTTC
cdr3_aa: CASSLGDWYGYTF

v_call: TRBV7-2
d_call: TRBD1
clone_size: .
j_call: TRBJ1-1
cdr3_nt: TGTGCCAGCAGCGCCAACAGGGGGCCGGGCACTGAAGCTTTCTTT
cdr3_aa: CASSANRGPGTEAFF

v_call: TRBV7-3
d_call: .
clone_size: .
j_call: TRBJ2-1
cdr3_nt: TGTGCCAGCAGTCCCACTAGTCCCTCCTACAATGAGCAGTTCTTC
cdr3_aa: CASSPTSPSYNEQFF

v_call: TRBV5-1
d_call: .
clone_size: few
j_call: TRBJ2-3
cdr3_nt: TGCGCCAGCAGCTCGACGGACTCCCCAGATACGCAGTATTTT
cdr3_aa: CASSSTDSPDTQYF

v_call: TRBV6-2/TRBV6-3
d_call: TRBD1
clone_size: .
j_call: TRBJ1-1
cdr3_nt: TGTGCCAGCAGTTTAACAGGGGGAGGAACTGAAGCTTTCTTT
cdr3_aa: CASSLTGGGTEAFF

v_call: TRBV4-3
d_call: .
clone_size: .
j_call: TRBJ1-4
cdr3_nt: TGCGCCAGCAGCCAAGGGAGGACAGAGGATAATGAAAAACTGTTTTTT
cdr3_aa: CASSQGRTEDNEKLFF

v_call: TRBV6-2/TRBV6-3
d_call: .
clone_size: .
j_call: TRBJ1-5
cdr3_nt: TGTGCCAGCAGCAAAGACAGCGTCGTTGGTCAGCCCCAGCATTTT
cdr3_aa: CASSKDSVVGQPQHF

v_call: TRBV5-1
d_call: TRBD2
clone_size: few
j_call: TRBJ2-7
cdr3_nt: TGCGCCAGCAGCCCGGCTAGCGGGGCTTACGAGCAGTACTTC
cdr3_aa: CASSPASGAYEQYF

v_call: TRBV7-9
d_call: TRBD1
clone_size: .
j_call: TRBJ1-1
cdr3_nt: TGTGCCAGCAGCCGCCGGGACAGGGGGCGAAGGAACACTGAAGCTTTCTTT
cdr3_aa: CASSRRDRGRRNTEAFF

v_call: TRBV7-6
d_call: TRBD1
clone_size: .
j_call: TRBJ1-3
cdr3_nt: TGTGCCAGCAGCTTTGGGACAGGGTCCGGAAACACCATATATTTT
cdr3_aa: CASSFGTGSGNTIYF

v_call: TRBV4-2
d_call: .
clone_size: .
j_call: TRBJ1-3
cdr3_nt: TGTGCCAGCAGCTTTGACACGAGCTCTGGAAACACCATATATTTT
cdr3_aa: CASSFDTSSGNTIYF

v_call: TRBV5-1
d_call: TRBD1
clone_size: .
j_call: TRBJ1-3
cdr3_nt: TGCGCCAGCAGATCTAGTCCCGGGACAGGGAGCTCTGGAAACACCATATATTTT
cdr3_aa: CASRSSPGTGSSGNTIYF

v_call: TRBV7-2
d_call: TRBD1
clone_size: .
j_call: TRBJ1-6
cdr3_nt: TGTGCCAGCAGCGCGACCGGGACAGACAATTCACCCCTCCACTTT
cdr3_aa: CASSATGTDNSPLHF

v_call: TRBV5-4
d_call: TRBD1
clone_size: .
j_call: TRBJ2-5
cdr3_nt: TGTGCCAGCAGGGAGCCAGGGGGGACCCAGTACTTC
cdr3_aa: CASREPGGTQYF

v_call: TRBV5-1
d_call: TRBD1
clone_size: once
j_call: TRBJ2-3
cdr3_nt: TGCGCCAGCAGCTTGGGGACAGGGACAGATACGCAGTATTTT
cdr3_aa: CASSLGTGTDTQYF

v_call: TRBV2
d_call: TRBD1
clone_size: .
j_call: TRBJ2-7
cdr3_nt: TGTGCCAGCAACGGACAGGACTCCTACGAGCAGTACTTC
cdr3_aa: CASNGQDSYEQYF

v_call: TRBV7-7
d_call: TRBD1
clone_size: .
j_call: TRBJ2-1
cdr3_nt: TGTGCTAGCAGCACTGGACAGGCTGACCTGGGCACTGAGCAGTTCTTC
cdr3_aa: CASSTGQADLGTEQFF

v_call: TRBV7-2
d_call: TRBD2
clone_size: .
j_call: TRBJ2-5
cdr3_nt: TGTGCCAGCAGCTTGGGGGGACTAGCGGGGGCCCAAGAGACCCAGTACTTC
cdr3_aa: CASSLGGLAGAQETQYF

v_call: TRBV12-3/TRBV12-4
d_call: .
clone_size: .
j_call: TRBJ1-6
cdr3_nt: TGTGCCAGCACAAGGGGGTCACCCCTCCACTTT
cdr3_aa: CASTRGSPLHF

v_call: TRBV9
d_call: .
clone_size: many
j_call: TRBJ2-7
cdr3_nt: TGTGCCAGCAGCGTAGGGACAGAGAACTACGAGCAGTACTTC
cdr3_aa: CASSVGTENYEQYF

v_call: TRBV6-6
d_call: TRBD2
clone_size: .
j_call: TRBJ2-1
cdr3_nt: TGTGCCAGCGCGACTAGCGGGTCCTACAATGAGCAGTTCTTC
cdr3_aa: CASATSGSYNEQFF